The 29 T cell receptor beta chains listed next were all sequenced from one sample in a study of blood T cell repertoires in COVID-19. Repertoires were generated with immunoSEQ multiplex PCR, while TCRdb's copy carries only in-frame clones and drops some. The repertoire includes approximately 300,000 clones, more than 80% of them detected once, and roughly 6.7% sits in the top ten. Sequenced: peripheral blood. The receptors were gathered from a man aged 18 to 29 who had recovered from COVID-19.

The J gene is TRBJ1-3, the V gene TRBV2; 11 bases agree with TRBD1. The CDR3 covers 16 residues. CDR1 and CDR2 from the germline V gene are SNHLY and FYNNEI. After removal of 5 bases from V and 3 bases from J, the junction contained 6 bases not matched to a gene. The CDR3 loop is CASSLGTGGGGNTIYF. The CDR3 DNA follows: TGTGCCAGCAGTCTCGGGACAGGGGGAGGTGGAAACACCATATATTTT.

This rearrangement joins TRBV7-8 to TRBJ2-1; 7 nucleotides align to TRBD2. The V gene end was trimmed by 2 bases and the J gene end by 3 bases; junction bases not matched to a gene: 1. The germline gives CDR1 SGHVS, CDR2 FQNEAQ. This CDR3 contains 14 residues. CDR3 in amino acids: CASSLPGGYNEQFF. Here the CDR3 DNA reads TGTGCCAGCAGCTTACCGGGAGGCTACAATGAGCAGTTCTTC.

The chain couples TRBV19 to TRBJ2-1, with 8 bases aligning to TRBD2. Per germline, CDR1 LNHDA and CDR2 SQIVND (reference sequence). The CDR3 runs 17 residues. J was trimmed by 5 bases and V by 1 base; bases with no gene match: 10. The DNA of the CDR3 is TGTGCCAGTAGTATAGTCCCGAGCGGGAGCGTCCACAATGAGCAGTTCTTC. Protein sequence: CASSIVPSGSVHNEQFF.

The CDR3 sequence is CASSFQDRAHEQYF. CDR3 in DNA: TGTGCCAGCAGTTTTCAGGACAGGGCCCACGAGCAGTACTTC. The rearrangement joins TRBV6-5 to TRBJ2-7; 8 nucleotides line up with TRBD1. The ends lost 4 bases at V and 5 bases at J; junction bases unmatched: 7. The CDR3 is 14 residues long. The germline V gene has CDR1 MNHEY and CDR2 SVGAGI.

This chain uses TRBV27 with TRBJ1-2, with 7 positions matching TRBD1. The V segment lost 3 bases and the J segment 1 base; nucleotides outside the gene matches: 14. Germline loops: CDR1 MNHEY, CDR2 SMNVEV (reference sequence). The CDR3 length is 18 residues. The DNA of the CDR3 is TGTGCCAGCAGTTTGAAAGTCCCTGACAGGGTTTATAACTATGGCTACACCTTC. Protein: CASSLKVPDRVYNYGYTF.

The chain recombines TRBV5-1 with TRBJ2-3; TRBD2 matches at 12 bases. The V gene end was trimmed by 2 bases and the J gene end by 0 bases; junction bases not matched to a gene: 7. The germline V gene encodes CDR1 SGHRS and CDR2 YFSETQ. CDR3 length: 18 amino acids. CDR3 nucleotide sequence: TGCGCCAGCAGCTTCGGACTAGCGGGGACCTCTAGCACAGATACGCAGTATTTT. It translates to CASSFGLAGTSSTDTQYF. Full variable domain (rest looked up from reference TRBV5-1 and TRBJ2-3): KAGVTQTPRYLIKTRGQQVTLSCSPISGHRSVSWYQQTPGQGLQFLFEYFSETQRNKGNFPGRFSGRQFSNSRSEMNVSTLELGDSALYLCASSFGLAGTSSTDTQYFGPGTRLTVL.

This clone was observed once. This chain uses TRBV27 with TRBJ1-4; tentatively, D is TRBD1 (6 bases). Germline loops: CDR1 MNHEY, CDR2 SMNVEV (reference sequence). V gave up 3 bases and J gave up 7 bases, with 15 bases separating them. This CDR3 region has 15 residues. CDR3: CASSFLGGRGEKLFF. Here the CDR3 DNA reads TGTGCCAGCAGTTTCCTGGGGGGGCGAGGTGAAAAACTGTTTTTT.

On this clone: This specimen includes other DNA sequences encoding the same CDR3. The rearrangement uses TRBV27 and TRBJ1-1, with D possibly TRBD1 on 5 matching bases. Per the germline V gene, CDR1 is MNHEY and CDR2 is SMNVEV (reference sequence). Trimming took off 2 bases at V and 1 base at J, with 5 bases between the two ends. This CDR3 comprises 13 residues. The CDR3 coding sequence is TGTGCCAGCAGTTTACAGGGGAACACTGAAGCTTTCTTT. Its protein product is CASSLQGNTEAFF.

The genes are TRBV7-9 and TRBJ2-2; TRBD2 might be the D (5 bases). Germline CDR1 SEHNR, CDR2 FQNEAQ (reference sequence). The V gene lost 1 base and the J gene lost 4 bases, with 7 bases spanning the gap. CDR3 length: 14 amino acids. For the CDR3, the DNA is TGTGCCAGCAGCTTAGTTAGCGCCACCGGGGAGCTGTTTTTT. Translation gives CASSLVSATGELFF.

The genes are TRBV18 and TRBJ2-1, with D tentatively TRBD1 (6 bases). The CDR3 loop spans 14 amino acids. Germline V gene sequence: CDR1 KGHSH, CDR2 LQKENI. With 6 bases removed from V and 5 bases from J, the gap between germline ends came to 14 bases. The CDR3 DNA reads as TGTGCCAGCTCCGGACAGCTCGGAGACAATGAGCAGTTCTTC. Protein sequence: CASSGQLGDNEQFF.

The genes are TRBV3-1 (or the pseudogene TRBV3-2) and TRBJ1-1; tentatively, D is TRBD1 (6 bases). Trimming left V 6 bases short and J 5 bases short, with 13 bases between. Germline V gives CDR1 LGHDT, CDR2 YNNKEL (reference sequence). The CDR3 is 13 amino acids. CDR3 bases: TGTGCCAGCAGGGAGTTAGGGGGAACTGAAGCTTTCTTT. This encodes CASRELGGTEAFF.

A single count supports this clone. The V gene is TRBV3-1 (or the pseudogene TRBV3-2), the J gene TRBJ1-4; D not resolved. Germline CDR1 LGHDT, CDR2 YNNKEL (reference sequence). This CDR3 is built from 17 residues. Trimming cost V 1 base and J 5 bases, with 17 bases left between them. CDR3 sequence: CASSQGRGPSMNEKLFF. In nucleotides, the CDR3 is TGTGCCAGCAGCCAAGGTCGAGGGCCCTCCATGAATGAAAAACTGTTTTTT.

This chain links TRBV18 with TRBJ2-7, with D tentatively TRBD2 (6 bases). V lost 0 bases and J lost 2, with 14 bases in between. Germline values: CDR1 KGHSH, CDR2 LQKENI. CDR3 length: 16 residues. The CDR3 region has the DNA TGTGCCAGCTCACCACCGTCTGGGGAGGCGGCCTACGAGCAGTACTTC. Protein product: CASSPPSGEAAYEQYF.

J is TRBJ2-7 and V is TRBV18, with D possibly being TRBD2 (5 bases). The CDR3 length is 14 residues. Trimming took 1 base from V and 1 from J, leaving 8 bases between them. CDR1 and CDR2 from the germline V gene are KGHSH and LQKENI. CDR3 region: CASSPQEESYEQYF. In nucleotides, the CDR3 is TGTGCCAGCTCACCACAGGAGGAATCCTACGAGCAGTACTTC. The whole variable domain, remainder taken from reference TRBV18 and TRBJ2-7, is NAGVMQNPRHLVRRRGQEARLRCSPMKGHSHVYWYRQLPEEGLKFMVYLQKENIIDESGMPKERFSAEFPKEGPSILRIQQVVRGDSAAYFCASSPQEESYEQYFGPGTRLTVT.

This clone was observed a single time. V usage is TRBV6-5 and J usage is TRBJ1-1, with 7 bases aligning to TRBD1. This CDR3 has 15 amino acids. With V trimmed by 3 bases and J by 3 bases, 7 bases remained unmatched. The germline V gene encodes CDR1 MNHEY and CDR2 SVGAGI. The CDR3 here is CASSYETGFHTEAFF. In nucleotides, the CDR3 is TGTGCCAGCAGTTATGAGACAGGGTTCCACACTGAAGCTTTCTTT.

The chain employs TRBV6-5 and TRBJ1-2; weak D call: TRBD1 (5 bases). Germline V gene data show CDR1 as MNHEY and CDR2 as SVGAGI. The CDR3 spans 14 residues. The V and J ends lost 5 bases and 4 bases respectively, with 14 bases between them. The CDR3 here is CASSKPGLLYGYTF. In DNA form, the CDR3 reads TGTGCCAGCAGTAAACCGGGACTCCTCTATGGCTACACCTTC.

The genes are TRBV4-1 and TRBJ2-5; tentatively, D is TRBD1 (6 bases). CDR1 and CDR2 (germline): MGHRA, YSYEKL. The CDR3 covers 18 residues. V was clipped by 1 base and J by 1 base, with 19 bases between them. The CDR3 loop is CASSQVARAGVVQETQYF. In DNA, the CDR3 is TGCGCCAGCAGCCAAGTGGCCCGGGCAGGGGTTGTCCAAGAGACCCAGTACTTC.

The chain is built from TRBV19 and TRBJ2-1, with 9 bases matching TRBD1. V was clipped by 8 bases and J by 6 bases; unmatched bases: 8. CDR3 length: 14 amino acids. Germline V gene sequence: CDR1 LNHDA, CDR2 SQIVND (reference sequence). This CDR3 is CASEDRGISNEQFF. CDR3 coding DNA: TGTGCCAGTGAAGACAGGGGGATAAGCAATGAGCAGTTCTTC. Full variable domain (outside the CDR3, taken from reference TRBV19 and TRBJ2-1): DGGITQSPKYLFRKEGQNVTLSCEQNLNHDAMYWYRQDPGQGLRLIYYSQIVNDFQKGDIAEGYSVSREKKESFPLTVTSAQKNPTAFYLCASEDRGISNEQFFGPGTRLTVL.

This chain uses TRBV6-5 with TRBJ1-6; 9 positions agree with TRBD1. CDR1 and CDR2 (germline): MNHEY, SVGAGI. CDR3 length: 15 amino acids. The V segment lost 6 bases and the J segment 5 bases; nucleotides outside the gene matches: 5. The DNA for the CDR3 is TGTGCCAGCAGACAGGGGGCTTTTAATAATTCACCCCTCCACTTT. This gives the protein CASRQGAFNNSPLHF.

This chain uses TRBV27 with TRBJ2-7; 7 bases match TRBD1. With 5 bases clipped from V and 5 bases from J, the junction kept 9 bases outside the gene matches. Looked up from germline, CDR1 is MNHEY and CDR2 is SMNVEV (reference sequence). The CDR3 spans 14 residues. CDR3: CASSHQTGNDEQYF. DNA for the CDR3: TGTGCCAGCAGTCACCAGACAGGGAACGACGAGCAGTACTTC.

The rearrangement uses TRBV3-1 (or the pseudogene TRBV3-2) and TRBJ2-1, with TRBD2 matching over 8 bases. This CDR3 spans 13 amino acids. J lost 5 bases, V lost 4 bases, and 1 base had no gene match. The germline V gene has CDR1 LGHDT and CDR2 YNNKEL (reference sequence). CDR3 amino acids: CASSPGLDNEQFF. The CDR3 DNA reads as TGTGCCAGCAGCCCGGGACTAGACAATGAGCAGTTCTTC.

The chain joins TRBV27 to TRBJ2-5, with a tentative D call TRBD1 (6 bases). The length of the CDR3 is 16 residues. Between the trimmed V and J ends, which lost 0 bases and 5 bases, there was a span of 16 bases. Germline V lookup: CDR1 MNHEY, CDR2 SMNVEV (reference sequence). The chain's CDR3 is CASSLSSTGLGETQYF. DNA for the CDR3: TGTGCCAGCAGTTTATCATCTACAGGGTTAGGCGAGACCCAGTACTTC.

The chain employs TRBV7-3 and TRBJ2-5; a possible D gene is TRBD2 (6 bases). The CDR3 sequence is 13 residues long. Looked up from germline, CDR1 is SGHTA and CDR2 is FQGTGA. The V end was cut by 5 bases, the J end by 14 bases, with 21 bases between. CDR3 sequence: CASSLDSGLQRYF. In DNA form, the CDR3 reads TGTGCCAGCAGCCTCGACTCGGGACTCCAAAGATACTTC.

V gene TRBV19 combines with J gene TRBJ2-5, with a possible D match to TRBD1 (5 bases). CDR3 length: 13 residues. Germline V gives CDR1 LNHDA, CDR2 SQIVND (reference sequence). Deletions cut 5 bases from V and 4 bases from J, with 11 bases between. The CDR3 coding sequence is TGTGCCAGTAGTGCGCAGGGCTTAGAGACCCAGTACTTC. Translated: CASSAQGLETQYF. Full variable domain (remainder filled in from reference TRBV19 and TRBJ2-5): DGGITQSPKYLFRKEGQNVTLSCEQNLNHDAMYWYRQDPGQGLRLIYYSQIVNDFQKGDIAEGYSVSREKKESFPLTVTSAQKNPTAFYLCASSAQGLETQYFGPGTRLLVL.

The rearrangement uses TRBV24-1 and TRBJ2-5; D is undetermined. Trimming took 5 bases from V and 3 from J, leaving 6 bases between them. Germline V lookup: CDR1 KGHDR, CDR2 SFDVKD. The CDR3 is 12 amino acids. The CDR3, as DNA: TGTGCCACCAGTGCCGCGAAAGAGACCCAGTACTTC. Translated: CATSAAKETQYF.

The V call is TRBV10-2, the J call TRBJ2-2; possibly TRBD1 for D (6 bases). CDR1 and CDR2 from the germline V gene are WSHSY and SAAADI. The length of the CDR3 is 16 residues. With 7 bases removed from V and 1 base from J, the gap between germline ends came to 16 bases. The CDR3 DNA sequence: TGCGCCAGCACCCAAGAAGGGACAATGAACACCGGGGAGCTGTTTTTT. It is translated as CASTQEGTMNTGELFF.

In the case of this clone: Other DNA sequences in this sample translate to the same CDR3. The chain joins TRBV6-5 to TRBJ1-1, with D perhaps matching TRBD1 (6 bases). Germline V gives CDR1 MNHEY, CDR2 SVGAGI. Deletions cut 7 bases from V and 1 base from J, with 10 bases between. The CDR3 runs 13 residues. The CDR3 sequence is CASTEQGNTEAFF. CDR3 nucleotide sequence: TGTGCCAGCACCGAACAGGGGAACACTGAAGCTTTCTTT.

This chain connects TRBV5-1 to TRBJ2-2, with 7 bases matching TRBD2. Germline V gene lookup returns CDR1 SGHRS and CDR2 YFSETQ. The V and J ends lost 2 bases and 5 bases, in that order; junction bases with no gene match: 3. The CDR3 is 14 amino acids. The CDR3 nucleotides read TGCGCCAGCAGCTTCGCCGGGAGGACCGGGGAGCTGTTTTTT. This codes for CASSFAGRTGELFF.

This clone was observed once. The chain uses TRBV19 and TRBJ1-2; tentatively, D is TRBD1 (5 bases). The CDR3 runs to 15 residues. Deletions cut 2 bases from V and 4 bases from J, with 14 bases between. Germline V gene lookup returns CDR1 LNHDA and CDR2 SQIVND (reference sequence). The CDR3 DNA reads TGTGCCAGTAGTATATTTGGACAACCAACCTATGGCTACACCTTC. Its translation: CASSIFGQPTYGYTF.